This paragraph covers one T cell receptor (beta chain) sequence. Its antigen is currently not known. No base-level quality is on record; no much larger clone is a single base apart. The sample comes from a study of cytotoxic CD8 clonotypes in ibrutinib-treated CLL (dated by TCRdb to about 2021). For the wider study: The cohort had about a dozen relapsed/refractory and roughly 14 treatment-naive patients; 17 were IGHV unmutated. Longitudinal samples were obtainable from about 30% of the 86 participants in the trial. An average of 255,043 productive templates and 80,000 to 100,000 productive rearrangements was obtained per sample. Cryopreserved peripheral blood mononuclear cells were obtained prior to treatment, at the time of response, and at either disease progression or sustained remission. Partial responses were observed in around 25 patients and complete responses in 2; after a median follow-up of around 68 months, remission was maintained in around 14 patients and progression was observed in about twelve. All remission and progressive disease samples were collected while patients were still receiving ibrutinib. Samples at response were collected after a median of roughly 13 months of treatment, with a range of 6 to 36 months.

The meaning of the sample's time point label: progressive disease on ibrutinib. For TCR beta library preparation, roughly 2.1 micrograms of genomic DNA was extracted from cryopreserved PBMCs. Longitudinal blood samples from CLL patients on ibrutinib monotherapy underwent high-throughput TCR beta sequencing. The patients took part in an open-label, single-center phase 2 trial of ibrutinib monotherapy. Findings and caveats that apply to the study as a whole: Clonality rose at ibrutinib response, remained stable during sustained remission, and dropped back toward baseline at progression. Public clonotypes were found to be uncommon and were observed to contract or remain stable during treatment; the increase in clonality was shown to reflect expansion of private clonotypes at ibrutinib response. Baseline clonality exceeded that of age-matched healthy donors and correlated strongly with circulating CD8+ T-cell counts. Sampling times were not matched between sustained-remission and progressing patients, and lymph node repertoires were not studied.

Trimming at the junction amounts to 5 bases on V and 0 bases on J, and the germline ends lie 12 bases apart. The germline V gene (reference sequence) gives CDR1 as SEHNR and CDR2 as FQNEAQ. The CDR3, cysteine through phenylalanine, is 15 amino acids long. The kept DNA is CDR3 alone, 45 bases in frame from the first base. A MiSeq instrument was used for deep resolution sequencing, which targeted depths ranging from 1 in 1 million up to 1 in 200,000 T cells, with coverage averaging 10x for each clonotype. The immunoSEQ hsTCRB Kit was used to generate TCR beta libraries. Processing in the source paper ran as follows. Data were analyzed with ImmunoSEQ Data Assistant and ImmunoSEQ Analyzer, with V, D and J genes assigned per IMGT definitions. Clonality, which ranges from 0 to 1, was calculated by subtracting the normalized Shannon entropy of productive rearrangement frequencies from one. Only overrepresented clonotypes making up at least 0.05% of the repertoire of each patient were included in the public clonotype analysis. Repertoires from 10 to 15 age-matched healthy donors in immuneACCESS were used as clonality controls. The table comes from immuneACCESS by way of TCRdb, which keeps in-frame sequences with V and J called. Part of the clones is missing from these tables; in studies checked, under half for an unresolved V gene and the rest for unknown reasons. Clone size and V and J calls were adopted from that table, with D and trimming inferred from the DNA. In all, the sample holds about 300,000 clones, and roughly three quarters of those were seen once. Approximately 5.1% of the sample is in the top ten clones.

The sequencing used PBMCs, collected at disease progression, from a patient treated with ibrutinib. This receptor chain uses TRBV7-9 and TRBJ2-3, with no D gene named confidently. The sequence was collected from a human donor with chronic lymphocytic leukemia. The CDR3 here reads CASSGLAFSTDTQYF. The DNA sequence reads TGTGCCAGCAGCGGTCTGGCCTTTAGCACAGATACGCAGTATTTT.